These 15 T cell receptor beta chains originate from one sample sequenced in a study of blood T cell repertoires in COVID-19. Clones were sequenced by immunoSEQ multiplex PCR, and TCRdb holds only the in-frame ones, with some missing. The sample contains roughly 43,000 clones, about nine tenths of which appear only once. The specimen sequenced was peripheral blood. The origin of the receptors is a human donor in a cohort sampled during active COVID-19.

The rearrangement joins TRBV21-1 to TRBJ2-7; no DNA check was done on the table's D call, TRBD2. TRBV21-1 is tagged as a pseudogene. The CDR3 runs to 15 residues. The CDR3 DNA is TGTGCCAGCAGCAAAAAAGGACTTCCATCCTACGAGCAGTACTTC. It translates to CASSKKGLPSYEQYF.

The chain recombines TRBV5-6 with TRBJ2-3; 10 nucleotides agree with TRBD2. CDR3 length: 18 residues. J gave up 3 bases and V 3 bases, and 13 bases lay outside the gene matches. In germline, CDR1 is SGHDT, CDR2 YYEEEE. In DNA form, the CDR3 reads TGTGCCAGCAGCTACCCGAATCAGCGGGAGGGCAGTACAGATACGCAGTATTTT. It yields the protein CASSYPNQREGSTDTQYF.

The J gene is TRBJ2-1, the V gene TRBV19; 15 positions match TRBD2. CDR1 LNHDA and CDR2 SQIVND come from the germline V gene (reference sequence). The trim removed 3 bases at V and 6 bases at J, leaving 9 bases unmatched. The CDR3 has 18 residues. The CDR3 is CASSIRGLAGGPLNEQFF. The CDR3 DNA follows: TGTGCCAGTAGTATTAGAGGACTAGCGGGAGGGCCGCTCAATGAGCAGTTCTTC.

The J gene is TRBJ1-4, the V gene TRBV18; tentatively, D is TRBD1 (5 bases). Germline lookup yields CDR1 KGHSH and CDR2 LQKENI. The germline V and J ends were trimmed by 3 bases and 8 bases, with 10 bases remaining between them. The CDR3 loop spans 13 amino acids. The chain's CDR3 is CASSPQGGEKLFF. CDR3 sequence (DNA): TGTGCCAGCTCACCGCAGGGTGGCGAAAAACTGTTTTTT.

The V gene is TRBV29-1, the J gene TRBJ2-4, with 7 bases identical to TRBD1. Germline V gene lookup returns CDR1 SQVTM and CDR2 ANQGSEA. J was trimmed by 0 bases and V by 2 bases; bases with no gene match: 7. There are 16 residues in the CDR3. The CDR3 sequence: CSVERTGSLAKNIQYF. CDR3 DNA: TGCAGCGTTGAACGGACAGGAAGCCTAGCCAAAAACATTCAGTACTTC. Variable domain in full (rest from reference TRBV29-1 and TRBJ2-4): SAVISQKPSRDICQRGTSLTIQCQVDSQVTMMFWYRQQPGQSLTLIATANQGSEATYESGFVIDKFPISRPNLTFSTLTVSNMSPEDSSIYLCSVERTGSLAKNIQYFGAGTRLSVL.

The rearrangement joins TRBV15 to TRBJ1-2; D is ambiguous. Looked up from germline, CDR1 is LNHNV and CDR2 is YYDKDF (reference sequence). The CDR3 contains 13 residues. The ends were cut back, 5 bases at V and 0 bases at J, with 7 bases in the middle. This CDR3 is CATSYPPNYGYTF. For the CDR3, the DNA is TGTGCCACCAGCTATCCCCCTAACTATGGCTACACCTTC. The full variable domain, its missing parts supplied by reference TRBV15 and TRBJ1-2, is DAMVIQNPRYQVTQFGKPVTLSCSQTLNHNVMYWYQQKSSQAPKLLFHYYDKDFNNEADTPDNFQSRRPNTSFCFLDIRSPGLGDTAMYLCATSYPPNYGYTFGSGTRLTVV.

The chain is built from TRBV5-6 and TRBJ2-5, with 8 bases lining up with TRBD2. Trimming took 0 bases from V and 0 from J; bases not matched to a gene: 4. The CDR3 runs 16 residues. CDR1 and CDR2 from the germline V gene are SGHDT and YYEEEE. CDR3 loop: CASSLGAGANQETQYF. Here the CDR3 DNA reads TGTGCCAGCAGCTTGGGAGCGGGGGCCAACCAAGAGACCCAGTACTTC.

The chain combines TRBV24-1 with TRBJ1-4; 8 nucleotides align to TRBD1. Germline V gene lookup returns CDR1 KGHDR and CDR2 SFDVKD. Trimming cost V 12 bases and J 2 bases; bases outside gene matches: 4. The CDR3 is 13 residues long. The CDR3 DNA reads TGTGCCGTCCGGGACAGGACTAATGAAAAACTGTTTTTT. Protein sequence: CAVRDRTNEKLFF.

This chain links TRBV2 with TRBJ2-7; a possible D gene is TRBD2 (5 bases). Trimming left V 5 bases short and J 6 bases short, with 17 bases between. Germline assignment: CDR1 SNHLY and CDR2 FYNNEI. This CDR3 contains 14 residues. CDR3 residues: CASSSGIQAPEQYF. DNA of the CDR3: TGTGCCAGCAGTTCCGGGATCCAGGCCCCCGAGCAGTACTTC.

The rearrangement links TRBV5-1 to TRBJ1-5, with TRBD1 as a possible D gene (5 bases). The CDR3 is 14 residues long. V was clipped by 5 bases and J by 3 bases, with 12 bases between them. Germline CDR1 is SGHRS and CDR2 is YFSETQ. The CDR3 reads CASRAPGYNQPQHF. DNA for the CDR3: TGCGCCAGCAGGGCCCCAGGGTACAATCAGCCCCAGCATTTT. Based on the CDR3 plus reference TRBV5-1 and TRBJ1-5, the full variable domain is KAGVTQTPRYLIKTRGQQVTLSCSPISGHRSVSWYQQTPGQGLQFLFEYFSETQRNKGNFPGRFSGRQFSNSRSEMNVSTLELGDSALYLCASRAPGYNQPQHFGDGTRLSIL.

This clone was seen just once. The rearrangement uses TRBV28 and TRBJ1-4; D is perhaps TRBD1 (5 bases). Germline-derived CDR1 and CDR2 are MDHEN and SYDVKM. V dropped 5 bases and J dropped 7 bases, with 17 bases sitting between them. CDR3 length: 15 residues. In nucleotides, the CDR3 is TGTGCCAGCAGTACTCCTCAGGGATTTAGTGAAAAACTGTTTTTT. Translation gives CASSTPQGFSEKLFF. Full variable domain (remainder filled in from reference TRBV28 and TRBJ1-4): DVKVTQSSRYLVKRTGEKVFLECVQDMDHENMFWYRQDPGLGLRLIYFSYDVKMKEKGDIPEGYSVSREKKERFSLILESASTNQTSMYLCASSTPQGFSEKLFFGSGTQLSVL.

Written as DNA, the CDR3 is TGTGCCAGCTCACCCATAGGACAGGCGCAAGAGACCCAGTACTTC. This gives the protein CASSPIGQAQETQYF. The chain couples TRBV18 to TRBJ2-5; 7 bases match TRBD1. The CDR3 is 15 residues long. Per germline, CDR1 KGHSH and CDR2 LQKENI. J gave up 2 bases and V 3 bases, and 6 bases lay outside the gene matches.

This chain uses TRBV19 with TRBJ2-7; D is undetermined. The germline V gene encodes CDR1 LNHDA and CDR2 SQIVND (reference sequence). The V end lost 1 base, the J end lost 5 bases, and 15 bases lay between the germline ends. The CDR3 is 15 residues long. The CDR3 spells CASSIGGSRSHEQYF. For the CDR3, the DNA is TGTGCCAGTAGTATAGGTGGCAGCCGGAGCCACGAGCAGTACTTC.

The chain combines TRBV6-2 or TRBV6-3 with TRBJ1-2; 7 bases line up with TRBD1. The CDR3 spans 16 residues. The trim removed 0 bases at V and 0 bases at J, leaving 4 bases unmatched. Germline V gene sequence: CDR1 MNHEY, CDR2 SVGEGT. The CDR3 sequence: CASSYSLGTANYGYTF. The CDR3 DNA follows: TGTGCCAGCAGTTACTCTCTCGGGACAGCTAACTATGGCTACACCTTC.

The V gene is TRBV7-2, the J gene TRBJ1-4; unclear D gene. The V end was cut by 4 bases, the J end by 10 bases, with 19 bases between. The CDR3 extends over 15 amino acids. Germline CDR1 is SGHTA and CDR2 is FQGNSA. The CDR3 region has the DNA TGTGCCAGCAGCTCCCCGCCGGTTGTGGGAGGAAAACTGTTTTTT. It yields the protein CASSSPPVVGGKLFF.